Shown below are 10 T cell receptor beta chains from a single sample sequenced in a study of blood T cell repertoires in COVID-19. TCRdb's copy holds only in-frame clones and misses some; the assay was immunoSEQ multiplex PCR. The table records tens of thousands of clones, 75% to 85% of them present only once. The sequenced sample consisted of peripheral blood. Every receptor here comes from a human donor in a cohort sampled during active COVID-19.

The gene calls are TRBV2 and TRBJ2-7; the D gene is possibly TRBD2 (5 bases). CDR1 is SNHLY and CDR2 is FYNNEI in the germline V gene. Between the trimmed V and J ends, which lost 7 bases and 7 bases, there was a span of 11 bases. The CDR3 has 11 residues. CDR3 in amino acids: CASMGSGEQYF. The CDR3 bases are TGTGCCAGCATGGGGTCGGGGGAGCAGTACTTC.

The CDR3 loop is CASSITRGTIYF. DNA of the CDR3: TGTGCCAGTAGTATAACTCGAGGGACCATATATTTT. The chain has TRBV19 and TRBJ1-3; D call uncertain. Germline CDR1 LNHDA, CDR2 SQIVND (reference sequence). Trimming took off 2 bases at V and 10 bases at J, with 9 bases between the two ends. This CDR3 contains 12 residues.

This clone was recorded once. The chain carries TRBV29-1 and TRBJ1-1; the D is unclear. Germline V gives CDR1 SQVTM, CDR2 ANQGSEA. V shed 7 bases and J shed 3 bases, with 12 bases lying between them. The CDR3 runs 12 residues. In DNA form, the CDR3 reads TGCAGCGGGGGAAAAGAGGACACTGAAGCTTTCTTT. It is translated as CSGGKEDTEAFF.

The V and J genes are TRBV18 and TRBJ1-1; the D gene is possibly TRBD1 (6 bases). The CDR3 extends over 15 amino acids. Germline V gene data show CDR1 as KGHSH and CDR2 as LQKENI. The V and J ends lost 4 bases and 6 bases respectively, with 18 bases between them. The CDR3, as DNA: TGTGCCAGCTCACTAGGGACAAACTTCGGGTCTGAAGCTTTCTTT. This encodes CASSLGTNFGSEAFF.

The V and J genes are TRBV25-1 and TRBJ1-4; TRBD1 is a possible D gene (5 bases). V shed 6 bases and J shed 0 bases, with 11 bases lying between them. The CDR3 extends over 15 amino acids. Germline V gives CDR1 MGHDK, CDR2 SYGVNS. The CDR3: CASSPETATNEKLFF. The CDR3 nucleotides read TGTGCCAGCAGCCCCGAGACAGCAACTAATGAAAAACTGTTTTTT.

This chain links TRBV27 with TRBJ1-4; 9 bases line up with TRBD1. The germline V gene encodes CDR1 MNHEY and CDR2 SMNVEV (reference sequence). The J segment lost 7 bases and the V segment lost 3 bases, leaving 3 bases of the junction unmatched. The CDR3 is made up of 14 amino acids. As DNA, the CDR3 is TGTGCCAGCAGTTTCACAGGGGGCATTGAAAAACTGTTTTTT. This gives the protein CASSFTGGIEKLFF.

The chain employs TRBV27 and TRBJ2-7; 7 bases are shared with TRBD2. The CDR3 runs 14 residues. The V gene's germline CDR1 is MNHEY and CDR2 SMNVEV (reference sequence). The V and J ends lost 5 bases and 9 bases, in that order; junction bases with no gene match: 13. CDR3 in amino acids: CASSKRDSVSWQYF. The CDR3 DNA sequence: TGTGCCAGCAGTAAGCGGGACTCAGTCTCTTGGCAGTACTTC.

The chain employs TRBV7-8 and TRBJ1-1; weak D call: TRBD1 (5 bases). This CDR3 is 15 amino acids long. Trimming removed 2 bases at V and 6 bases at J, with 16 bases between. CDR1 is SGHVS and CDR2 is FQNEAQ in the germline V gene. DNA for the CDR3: TGTGCCAGCAGCTTATATATGGGGGGAAGCGCTGAAGCTTTCTTT. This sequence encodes CASSLYMGGSAEAFF. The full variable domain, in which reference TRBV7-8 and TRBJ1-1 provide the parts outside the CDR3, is GAGVSQSPRYKVAKRGQDVALRCDPISGHVSLFWYQQALGQGPEFLTYFQNEAQLDKSGLPSDRFFAERPEGSVSTLKIQRTQQEDSAVYLCASSLYMGGSAEAFFGQGTRLTVV.

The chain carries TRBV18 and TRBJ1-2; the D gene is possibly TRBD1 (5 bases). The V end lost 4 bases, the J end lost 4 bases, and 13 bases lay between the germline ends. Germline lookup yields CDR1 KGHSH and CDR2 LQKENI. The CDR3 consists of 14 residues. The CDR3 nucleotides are TGTGCCAGCTCACGGCGGGAGGGGACCTATGGCTACACCTTC. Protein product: CASSRREGTYGYTF.

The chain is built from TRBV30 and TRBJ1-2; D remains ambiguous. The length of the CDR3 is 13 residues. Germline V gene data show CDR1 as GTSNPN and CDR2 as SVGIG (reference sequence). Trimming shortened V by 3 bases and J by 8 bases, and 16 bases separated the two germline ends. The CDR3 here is CAWSRLGFFGYTF. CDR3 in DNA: TGTGCCTGGAGCCGTCTGGGCTTTTTCGGCTACACCTTC. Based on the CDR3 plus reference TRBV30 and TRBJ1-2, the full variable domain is SQTIHQWPATLVQPVGSPLSLECTVEGTSNPNLYWYRQAAGRGLQLLFYSVGIGQISSEVPQNLSASRPQDRQFILSSKKLLLSDSGFYLCAWSRLGFFGYTFGSGTRLTVV.